This T cell receptor (beta chain) comes out of a study of CXCR3-negative and CXCR3-positive naive CD8 T cells. Germline V gene data show CDR1 as SQVTM and CDR2 as ANQGSEA. This CDR3 is 11 amino acids long. On this clonotype itself: The antigen remains undetermined.

The TRB cDNA libraries were prepared by 5' RACE with UMI labels. TCRdb reprocessed the 5' RACE reads, with one entry per CDR3 protein and no DNA. The sample's table shows about 89,000 distinct CDR3 sequences. Study-wide results and caveats: CXCR3-expressing naive cells carried TRB CDR3s more hydrophobic than those of CXCR3-negative naive cells.

The gene calls are TRBV29-1 and TRBJ2-5. Sequenced sample: naive CXCR3+ CD8+ T cells from blood. Subset denoted: CD45RO-CCR7+CD27+CD95- naive CD8+ T cells expressing CXCR3 (TNR3+). This sequence was found in a human donor in good health. Some clones in this sample may be carry-over from other donors' samples. CDR3 sequence reads: CSVDSTETQYF. Complete variable domain (other parts from reference TRBV29-1 and TRBJ2-5): SAVISQKPSRDICQRGTSLTIQCQVDSQVTMMFWYRQQPGQSLTLIATANQGSEATYESGFVIDKFPISRPNLTFSTLTVSNMSPEDSSIYLCSVDSTETQYFGPGTRLLVL.